This T cell receptor (beta chain) was sequenced for a study of patients and donors after allogeneic stem cell transplantation. This clonotype was detected a few times. V was cut by 4 bases and J by 1 base, with 19 bases left in between. CDR1 and CDR2 (germline): LGHDT, YNNKEL (reference sequence). This CDR3 contains 18 residues. TCRdb re-derived calls from the RT-PCR reads in MiXCR, one entry per CDR3 protein. The sample has about 960,000 distinct CDR3 sequences, approximately 18% seen once; the top ten hold approximately 5.9%. This chain joins TRBV3-1 and TRBJ2-2; D is possibly TRBD2 (5 bases). The source is a human donor who was either an allogeneic HSCT recipient or a stem cell or donor lymphocyte infusion donor (not recorded which). It is not recorded whose cells these are; they may come from a transplant donor. The specimen sequenced was blood, either unsorted or a sorted T cell fraction (not recorded which). The CDR3 reads CASSLKFRLAGNTGELFF. The CDR3 region has the DNA TGTGCCAGCAGCCTTAAATTCCGGCTAGCAGGGAACACCGGGGAGCTGTTTTTT.